Following are 27 T cell receptor beta chains from one sample sequenced in a study of T cells after yellow fever vaccination. TCRdb itself ran the 5' RACE reads through MiXCR, one entry per CDR3 protein. The sample shows a few hundred thousand distinct CDR3 sequences, around 16% of them seen only once. This specimen consisted of PBMCs, obtained 5 to 6 days after the first yellow fever vaccination. The receptor source for this set is a man aged 18 to 35 who received the YFV17D yellow fever vaccine.

This clonotype has just a few counts. The chain employs TRBV28 and TRBJ2-4, with D perhaps matching TRBD1 (5 bases). CDR1 is MDHEN and CDR2 is SYDVKM in the germline V gene. V lost 2 bases and J 4 bases, leaving 9 bases between the germline ends. The length of the CDR3 is 14 residues. The CDR3 spells CASSLRAGKNIQYF. CDR3 DNA: TGTGCCAGCAGTTTAAGGGCAGGGAAAAACATTCAGTACTTC.

This clonotype appeared a few times. The chain links TRBV5-1 to TRBJ1-2; D not certain. The V gene's germline CDR1 is SGHRS and CDR2 YFSETQ. This CDR3 is built from 12 residues. Trimming pared 1 base from V and 6 bases from J, leaving 7 bases between. CDR3 loop: CASSLHADGYTF. Written as DNA, the CDR3 is TGCGCCAGCAGCTTGCATGCGGATGGCTACACCTTC.

This clonotype appeared a few times. V and J are TRBV29-1 and TRBJ1-3; D is undetermined. Germline CDR1 is SQVTM and CDR2 is ANQGSEA. This CDR3 contains 12 residues. The V gene lost 4 bases and the J gene lost 0 bases, with 4 bases spanning the gap. CDR3 DNA: TGCAGCGTTGCCTACTCTGGAAACACCATATATTTT. Translated: CSVAYSGNTIYF. Based on the CDR3 plus reference TRBV29-1 and TRBJ1-3, the full variable domain is SAVISQKPSRDICQRGTSLTIQCQVDSQVTMMFWYRQQPGQSLTLIATANQGSEATYESGFVIDKFPISRPNLTFSTLTVSNMSPEDSSIYLCSVAYSGNTIYFGEGSWLTVV.

This sequence joins TRBV4-1 and TRBJ2-5; 10 bases map to TRBD2. The length of the CDR3 is 19 residues. The junction had 14 bases not matched to a gene; V was cut back by 1 base and J by 3 bases. Germline CDR1 is MGHRA and CDR2 is YSYEKL. The CDR3 loop reads CASSQVVGPAGGPEETQYF. The CDR3 DNA is TGCGCCAGCAGCCAAGTAGTAGGACCAGCGGGGGGGCCGGAAGAGACCCAGTACTTC.

CDR3 protein: CASSLKGTTGELFF. For the CDR3, the DNA is TGTGCCAGCAGCTTAAAGGGGACCACCGGGGAGCTGTTTTTT. This chain joins TRBV7-3 and TRBJ2-2, with D perhaps being TRBD1 or TRBD2 (5 bases each). The germline V gene encodes CDR1 SGHTA and CDR2 FQGTGA. CDR3 size: 14 residues. The germline V and J ends were trimmed by 1 base and 4 bases, with 7 bases remaining between them.

The sample holds a few counts of this clonotype. The chain links TRBV4-1 to TRBJ2-1; TRBD1 is a possible D gene (6 bases). The CDR3 sequence is 15 residues long. The germline V gene encodes CDR1 MGHRA and CDR2 YSYEKL. V lost 0 bases and J 8 bases, leaving 14 bases between the germline ends. In DNA, the CDR3 is TGCGCCAGCAGCCAAGAGGGACATTTTCGGGATGAGCAGTTCTTC. Its protein is CASSQEGHFRDEQFF.

V gene TRBV19 combines with J gene TRBJ1-5; 8 bases align to TRBD1. With 4 bases clipped from V and 1 base from J, the junction kept 6 bases outside the gene matches. CDR1 LNHDA and CDR2 SQIVND come from the germline V gene (reference sequence). This CDR3 contains 16 residues. The CDR3, as DNA: TGTGCCAGTAGTACCGAGTGGACAGGGAGCAATCAGCCCCAGCATTTT. This gives the protein CASSTEWTGSNQPQHF.

This clonotype was counted a few times. The chain recombines TRBV12-3 or TRBV12-4 with TRBJ2-5; 9 bases map to TRBD1. This CDR3 spans 15 amino acids. Trimming took 7 bases from V and 4 from J; bases not matched to a gene: 10. CDR3: CASKPGTGWVETQYF. As DNA, the CDR3 is TGTGCCAGCAAGCCCGGGACAGGGTGGGTAGAGACCCAGTACTTC.

This clonotype has only a few counts. This chain joins TRBV20-1 and TRBJ1-2, with a possible D match to TRBD1 (6 bases). The V gene's germline CDR1 is DFQATT and CDR2 SNEGSKA (reference sequence). The length of the CDR3 is 14 residues. Trimming shortened V by 5 bases and J by 4 bases, and 17 bases separated the two germline ends. The CDR3 region has the DNA TGCAGTGCTTCTAGGGGGGGGCGCGGCTATGGCTACACCTTC. This gives the protein CSASRGGRGYGYTF.

This sequence joins TRBV6-1 and TRBJ2-7, with 11 bases matching TRBD1. Germline trimming cut 6 bases from V and 3 bases from J; bases unmatched to any gene: 7. The CDR3 sequence is 15 residues long. The germline gives CDR1 MNHNS, CDR2 SASEGT. The CDR3 loop is CASRSGTGGYYEQYF. CDR3 bases: TGTGCCAGCAGGTCCGGGACAGGGGGTTACTACGAGCAGTACTTC.

This clonotype showed up just a few times. This chain connects TRBV18 to TRBJ1-1; TRBD1 aligns across 10 bases. Germline values: CDR1 KGHSH, CDR2 LQKENI. V lost 4 bases to trimming and J lost 2 bases; unmatched junction nucleotides: 7. The CDR3 extends over 16 amino acids. The CDR3 region has the DNA TGTGCCAGCTCACGTACCGGGACAGGGGAAAACACTGAAGCTTTCTTT. Translated: CASSRTGTGENTEAFF.

This clonotype was seen only a few times. The gene calls are TRBV29-1 and TRBJ1-2; no clear D gene. Trimming stripped 4 bases from V and 8 bases from J, with 17 bases between. This CDR3 is built from 13 residues. CDR1 is SQVTM and CDR2 is ANQGSEA in the germline V gene. DNA of the CDR3: TGCAGCGTTGTAAGGATTTGGCGCGGAGGCTACACCTTC. This gives the protein CSVVRIWRGGYTF.

This chain joins TRBV7-9 and TRBJ1-2; no definite D call. The CDR3 spans 14 residues. Trimming removed 6 bases from V and 1 base from J, with 12 bases in between. The V gene's germline CDR1 is SEHNR and CDR2 FQNEAQ (reference sequence). CDR3 sequence (DNA): TGTGCCAGCAGTCGGACGGACCATAACTATGGCTACACCTTC. Encoded protein: CASSRTDHNYGYTF.

This clonotype showed up just a few times. This rearrangement joins TRBV30 to TRBJ2-7; 9 nucleotides agree with TRBD2. J was trimmed by 2 bases and V by 7 bases; bases with no gene match: 6. CDR3 length: 13 amino acids. CDR1 and CDR2 (germline): GTSNPN, SVGIG (reference sequence). CDR3 region: CASEQREAYEQYF. DNA for the CDR3: TGTGCCTCAGAGCAGCGGGAGGCCTACGAGCAGTACTTC.

The V gene is TRBV12-3 or TRBV12-4, the J gene TRBJ1-1; 8 nucleotides line up with TRBD1. The trim removed 8 bases at V and 6 bases at J, leaving 2 bases unmatched. The CDR3 covers 11 residues. CDR3 residues: CASYRGAEAFF. CDR3 in DNA: TGTGCCAGCTACAGGGGGGCTGAAGCTTTCTTT.

In its sample, this clonotype was seen many times. The genes are TRBV5-1 and TRBJ2-5; no clear D. The CDR3 contains 13 residues. Germline CDR1 and CDR2: SGHRS and YFSETQ. Trimming pared 4 bases from V and 5 bases from J, leaving 12 bases between. Here the CDR3 DNA reads TGCGCCAGCAGCCCAGACCCACGTGAGACCCAGTACTTC. Translated, it gives CASSPDPRETQYF.

The gene calls are TRBV7-3 and TRBJ2-1; no clear D. Germline V gives CDR1 SGHTA, CDR2 FQGTGA. V gave up 1 base and J gave up 6 bases, with 7 bases separating them. There are 13 residues in the CDR3. The CDR3 here is CASSLNLVNEQFF. The CDR3 DNA sequence: TGTGCCAGCAGCTTAAATTTGGTCAATGAGCAGTTCTTC.

This clonotype has just a few counts. This sequence joins TRBV4-2 and TRBJ2-4, with D perhaps assigned TRBD1 or TRBD2 (6 bases each). The CDR3 is 14 residues long. The V gene lost 4 bases and the J gene lost 3 bases, with 10 bases spanning the gap. The germline V gene has CDR1 LGHNA and CDR2 YNFKEQ. CDR3 sequence: CASSPEGGKNIQYF. In DNA, the CDR3 is TGTGCCAGCAGCCCGGAGGGGGGCAAAAACATTCAGTACTTC.

J is TRBJ2-7 and V is TRBV11-2, with 12 nucleotides matching TRBD2. V was pared by 3 bases and J by 1 base, with 10 bases of the junction left unmatched. This CDR3 is built from 18 residues. Per germline, CDR1 SGHAT and CDR2 FQNNGV. For the CDR3, the DNA is TGTGCCAGCAGCTTCTGGACTAGCGGGGCCTCCTATTCCTACGAGCAGTACTTC. Translating it yields CASSFWTSGASYSYEQYF.

This sequence joins TRBV5-1 and TRBJ1-6; D is uncertain. V lost 4 bases, J lost 2 bases, and 13 bases lay in between. The V gene's germline CDR1 is SGHRS and CDR2 YFSETQ. CDR3 length: 16 residues. CDR3 bases: TGCGCCAGCAGCGCCGAAGGTGGGACCTATAATTCACCCCTCCACTTT. Its protein product is CASSAEGGTYNSPLHF.

The table lists this clonotype with a few counts. The CDR3 is CSAGTGFGNQPQHF. The DNA of the CDR3 is TGCAGTGCCGGGACAGGCTTTGGAAATCAGCCCCAGCATTTT. The chain uses TRBV20-1 and TRBJ1-5; TRBD1 matches at 8 bases. This CDR3 region has 14 residues. CDR1 DFQATT and CDR2 SNEGSKA come from the germline V gene (reference sequence). Germline trimming cut 6 bases from V and 4 bases from J; bases unmatched to any gene: 8.

The table lists this clonotype with a few counts. The chain is built from TRBV5-1 and TRBJ2-1; D is unresolved. The V gene's germline CDR1 is SGHRS and CDR2 YFSETQ. The CDR3 has 13 residues. The V end was cut by 4 bases, the J end by 8 bases, with 13 bases between. The CDR3 coding sequence is TGCGCCAGCAGCCCGCTGGTGCGCGATGAGCAGTTCTTC. Translation gives CASSPLVRDEQFF.

The chain employs TRBV9 and TRBJ2-1; TRBD2 matches 12 bases. The V gene end was trimmed by 3 bases and the J gene end by 5 bases; junction bases not matched to a gene: 6. Germline CDR1 and CDR2: SGDLS and YYNGEE. The CDR3 is 16 residues long. CDR3 nucleotide sequence: TGTGCCAGCAGCGAGACCGGGACTAGCGGGCACAATGAGCAGTTCTTC. Translating it yields CASSETGTSGHNEQFF.

This clonotype appeared a few times. This chain connects TRBV2 to TRBJ2-2, with 9 bases aligning to TRBD1. Germline assignment: CDR1 SNHLY and CDR2 FYNNEI. With 6 bases clipped from V and 7 bases from J, the junction kept 9 bases outside the gene matches. The CDR3 totals 15 residues. The CDR3 DNA reads TGTGCCAGCAGCGAGGACAGGGGCGGAGGCGGGGAGCTGTTTTTT. Translating it yields CASSEDRGGGGELFF.

CDR3 DNA: TGTGCCAGCAGCCCCCGGGACAGGGACTACAATGAGCAGTTCTTC. Translating gives CASSPRDRDYNEQFF. This chain connects TRBV9 to TRBJ2-1; TRBD1 agrees at 9 bases. The CDR3 contains 15 residues. CDR1 and CDR2 from the germline V gene are SGDLS and YYNGEE. The V and J ends lost 4 bases and 3 bases, in that order; junction bases with no gene match: 5.

Only a few counts were recorded for this clonotype. This CDR3 reads CASSVSSDTQYF. The CDR3 bases are TGTGCCAGCAGCGTTAGTTCCGATACGCAGTATTTT. The V gene is TRBV9, the J gene TRBJ2-3, with D unresolved. V gave up 2 bases and J gave up 6 bases, with 7 bases separating them. This CDR3 comprises 12 residues. Germline-derived CDR1 and CDR2 are SGDLS and YYNGEE.

This clonotype was observed a handful of times. The chain joins TRBV11-1 to TRBJ2-3; 15 nucleotides match TRBD2. J gave up 2 bases and V 5 bases, and 11 bases lay outside the gene matches. This CDR3 is 19 amino acids long. In germline, CDR1 is SGHAT, CDR2 FQDESV (reference sequence). Here the CDR3 reads CASSKQGLAGGPTTDTQYF. The DNA for the CDR3 is TGTGCCAGCAGCAAGCAAGGACTAGCGGGGGGGCCTACCACAGATACGCAGTATTTT.